These 30 T cell receptor beta chains originate from one sample sequenced in a study of T-cell memory formation after mild COVID-19. TCRdb called the 5' RACE reads again in MiXCR, with one record for every CDR3 protein. Of more than 400,000 distinct CDR3 sequences listed, 18% are singletons. Sequenced material: PBMCs or a T cell subset sorted from them (not recorded which). These receptors originate from an adult woman who had mild COVID-19 (a few samples of this study predate the infection). Cell type and time point are not known.

This clonotype was found many times. The chain couples TRBV5-5 to TRBJ1-2; the D is unclear. The germline gives CDR1 SGHKS, CDR2 YYEKEE (reference sequence). V dropped 1 base and J dropped 6 bases, with 13 bases sitting between them. The CDR3 loop spans 14 amino acids. In nucleotides, the CDR3 is TGTGCCAGCAGCTTGTGGGGAGAGGTGGATGGCTACACCTTC. Encoded protein: CASSLWGEVDGYTF.

This clonotype occurred a few times. The chain carries TRBV4-3 and TRBJ2-3; D is undetermined. CDR1 and CDR2 (germline): LGHNA, YSLEER. This CDR3 contains 14 residues. Trimming stripped 4 bases from V and 8 bases from J, with 16 bases between. CDR3 in amino acids: CASSPGPGGGTQYF. As DNA, the CDR3 is TGCGCCAGCAGCCCCGGGCCCGGTGGTGGTACGCAGTATTTT.

The chain couples TRBV12-3 or TRBV12-4 to TRBJ2-7, with 7 positions matching TRBD2. V shed 3 bases, J shed 0 bases, and the junction held 5 bases outside the gene matches. This CDR3 is built from 15 residues. CDR3 in amino acids: CASSFVGGTSYEQYF. The CDR3 DNA reads as TGTGCCAGCAGTTTCGTGGGAGGGACCTCCTACGAGCAGTACTTC.

This clonotype showed up just a few times. The chain uses TRBV9 and TRBJ2-3, with TRBD1 as a possible D gene (5 bases). The V gene lost 4 bases and the J gene lost 1 base, with 13 bases spanning the gap. This CDR3 spans 15 amino acids. CDR1 and CDR2 (germline): SGDLS, YYNGEE. The CDR3, as DNA: TGTGCCAGCAGCCGGCCCAGGGATGGCACAGATACGCAGTATTTT. Protein sequence: CASSRPRDGTDTQYF.

The J gene is TRBJ1-4, the V gene TRBV6-2 or TRBV6-3; D perhaps matches TRBD1 (5 bases). The CDR3 is 15 residues long. Trimming shortened V by 4 bases and J by 3 bases, and 12 bases separated the two germline ends. Looked up from germline, CDR1 is MNHEY and CDR2 is SVGEGT. CDR3 residues: CASSSIQDSNEKLFF. CDR3 in DNA: TGTGCCAGCAGTTCTATACAGGACTCTAATGAAAAACTGTTTTTT.

This clonotype appeared a few times. V usage is TRBV7-9 and J usage is TRBJ2-2; D unclear. V lost 1 base and J lost 5, with 14 bases in between. Germline assignment: CDR1 SEHNR and CDR2 FQNEAQ (reference sequence). CDR3 length: 16 residues. The CDR3 loop reads CASSLGVSELTGELFF. The CDR3 coding sequence is TGTGCCAGCAGCTTAGGGGTCTCCGAGTTAACCGGGGAGCTGTTTTTT.

The chain is built from TRBV7-2 and TRBJ2-1; D is ambiguous. Germline CDR1 SGHTA, CDR2 FQGNSA. This CDR3 is built from 14 residues. Between the trimmed V and J ends, which lost 1 base and 3 bases, there was a span of 7 bases. DNA for the CDR3: TGTGCCAGCAGCTTAGAGAACAACTACAATGAGCAGTTCTTC. Its translation: CASSLENNYNEQFF.

The chain carries TRBV2 and TRBJ1-5; D gene unclear. The CDR3 spans 13 residues. V lost 2 bases to trimming and J lost 4 bases, with 6 bases between them. Germline loops: CDR1 SNHLY, CDR2 FYNNEI. In DNA form, the CDR3 reads TGTGCCAGCAGTGAATGGGAAAATCAGCCCCAGCATTTT. Translated: CASSEWENQPQHF.

The chain is built from TRBV15 and TRBJ2-7; TRBD1 aligns across 7 bases. Germline trimming cut 0 bases from V and 7 bases from J; bases unmatched to any gene: 3. The CDR3 is 13 amino acids. The germline V gene has CDR1 LNHNV and CDR2 YYDKDF (reference sequence). The CDR3 bases are TGTGCCACCAGCAGAGATAGGGGGCGGGAGCAGTACTTC. It is translated as CATSRDRGREQYF.

This clonotype is a singleton in its sample. The genes are TRBV3-1 and TRBJ2-1, with D maybe TRBD1 (7 bases). The CDR3 runs 12 residues. The ends were cut back, 4 bases at V and 14 bases at J, with 15 bases in the middle. Germline CDR1 and CDR2: LGHDT and YNNKEL (reference sequence). CDR3 sequence: CASSPQGGEKFF. The CDR3 DNA reads TGTGCCAGCAGCCCTCAGGGGGGAGAGAAGTTCTTC.

This clonotype has only a few counts. The gene calls are TRBV6-5 and TRBJ2-7; TRBD1 might be the D (6 bases). The germline gives CDR1 MNHEY, CDR2 SVGAGI. The V and J ends lost 2 bases and 2 bases respectively, with 13 bases between them. The CDR3 covers 15 residues. CDR3 DNA: TGTGCCAGCAGTTACCCCCGGGCAGGGGCCTACGAGCAGTACTTC. It encodes CASSYPRAGAYEQYF.

This clonotype was detected only a few times. The genes are TRBV2 and TRBJ2-2; TRBD2 might be the D (5 bases). CDR1 and CDR2 from the germline V gene are SNHLY and FYNNEI. Trimming cost V 6 bases and J 0 bases, with 11 bases left between them. There are 15 residues in the CDR3. This CDR3 is CASRAEFANTGELFF. CDR3 sequence (DNA): TGTGCCAGCAGAGCGGAGTTCGCGAACACCGGGGAGCTGTTTTTT.

This clonotype was seen only a few times. The chain carries TRBV5-1 and TRBJ2-5, with 7 nucleotides matching TRBD2. Germline loops: CDR1 SGHRS, CDR2 YFSETQ. There are 15 residues in the CDR3. Trimming removed 4 bases from V and 3 bases from J; junction bases left unmatched: 9. The CDR3 loop is CASSPQDGGKETQYF. CDR3 coding DNA: TGCGCCAGCAGCCCCCAAGACGGGGGGAAAGAGACCCAGTACTTC.

This clonotype showed up many times. The rearrangement joins TRBV7-9 to TRBJ2-1; TRBD1 might be the D (5 bases). CDR1 and CDR2 from the germline V gene are SEHNR and FQNEAQ (reference sequence). The V end lost 3 bases, the J end lost 3 bases, and 6 bases lay between the germline ends. The length of the CDR3 is 13 residues. The CDR3 sequence is CASSFDSYNEQFF. The CDR3, as DNA: TGTGCCAGCAGCTTCGACAGCTACAATGAGCAGTTCTTC.

The sample holds a few counts of this clonotype. The gene calls are TRBV10-3 and TRBJ1-2; D not resolved. V shed 0 bases and J shed 7 bases, with 15 bases lying between them. This CDR3 contains 15 residues. Germline CDR1 reads ENHRY; CDR2 reads SYGVKD. The CDR3 sequence is CAISESSGLGGGYTF. The CDR3 nucleotides are TGTGCCATCAGTGAGTCGTCGGGGTTAGGCGGTGGCTACACCTTC.

This chain connects TRBV13 to TRBJ2-7; weak D call: TRBD1 (6 bases). V dropped 5 bases and J dropped 6 bases, with 23 bases sitting between them. CDR1 is PRHDT, CDR2 FYEKMQ, per germline (reference sequence). The CDR3 contains 16 residues. DNA of the CDR3: TGTGCCAGCAGCCCGCGACAGGTCGGCCCCATTGCCGAGCAGTACTTC. Translated: CASSPRQVGPIAEQYF.

This clonotype has at least ten counts. At one of its ends the junction is not consistent with the germline gene, which may arise from a read error. This sequence joins TRBV5-1 and TRBJ2-5; no clear D. Germline values: CDR1 SGHRS, CDR2 YFSETQ. The length of the CDR3 is 14 residues. This CDR3 is CASSLGGNQETQYF. As DNA, the CDR3 is TGTGCCAGCAGCTTAGGTGGGAACCAAGAGACCCAGTACTTC.

The chain has TRBV7-9 and TRBJ2-7; TRBD2 matches at 8 bases. CDR3 length equals 15 residues. The germline V gene has CDR1 SEHNR and CDR2 FQNEAQ (reference sequence). V was pared by 5 bases and J by 2 bases, with 8 bases of the junction left unmatched. The CDR3 coding sequence is TGTGCCAGCAGCCCTACCGGGGGGGCCGCCTACGAGCAGTACTTC. Amino acids: CASSPTGGAAYEQYF.

V and J are TRBV20-1 and TRBJ2-5; unclear D gene. V was trimmed by 6 bases and J by 0 bases, leaving 8 bases between them. Germline CDR1 DFQATT, CDR2 SNEGSKA (reference sequence). The CDR3 length is 12 residues. The CDR3 region has the DNA TGCAGTGCCTCTCCGAACCAAGAGACCCAGTACTTC. Residues: CSASPNQETQYF.

This clonotype was found a few times. This chain connects TRBV20-1 to TRBJ2-3, with 9 bases lining up with TRBD1. There are 12 residues in the CDR3. Germline-derived CDR1 and CDR2 are DFQATT and SNEGSKA (reference sequence). Trimming at V came to 0 bases and at J to 11 bases, leaving 3 bases not matched to a gene. CDR3 DNA sequence: TGCAGTGCTAGAGATCAGGGACAGGGGCAGTATTTT. Protein: CSARDQGQGQYF.

The rearrangement uses TRBV5-1 and TRBJ2-2; a weak D match, TRBD1 (6 bases). The CDR3 runs to 18 residues. Trimming stripped 0 bases from V and 4 bases from J, with 19 bases between. In germline, CDR1 is SGHRS, CDR2 YFSETQ. The CDR3 sequence: CASSLEEWGPSVTGELFF. CDR3 bases: TGCGCCAGCAGCTTGGAGGAGTGGGGGCCGTCAGTCACCGGGGAGCTGTTTTTT.

There are many counts of this clonotype. V gene TRBV5-1 combines with J gene TRBJ2-7, with 9 bases matching TRBD1. V shed 4 bases and J 4 bases; nucleotides not matched to a gene: 6. This CDR3 has 14 amino acids. Germline loops: CDR1 SGHRS, CDR2 YFSETQ. For the CDR3, the DNA is TGCGCCAGCAGCCCTCCGGGACAGGGTTACGAGCAGTACTTC. Translating gives CASSPPGQGYEQYF.

Only a few counts were recorded for this clonotype. CDR3 region: CASSDGDRGDYEQYF. DNA of the CDR3: TGTGCCAGCAGCGACGGGGACAGGGGGGATTACGAGCAGTACTTC. The V gene is TRBV9, the J gene TRBJ2-7; 11 nucleotides match TRBD1. Germline assignment: CDR1 SGDLS and CDR2 YYNGEE. The CDR3 loop spans 15 amino acids. With 3 bases clipped from V and 4 bases from J, the junction kept 6 bases outside the gene matches.

This clonotype appeared a few times. The gene calls are TRBV18 and TRBJ1-3, with TRBD1 identical over 12 bases. Germline V gives CDR1 KGHSH, CDR2 LQKENI. The junction had 8 bases not matched to a gene; V was cut back by 2 bases and J by 6 bases. This CDR3 is built from 17 residues. This chain's CDR3 is CASSPATPGQGANTIYF. The CDR3 bases are TGTGCCAGCTCACCAGCCACACCGGGACAGGGGGCAAACACCATATATTTT.

The chain has TRBV20-1 and TRBJ2-7, with 11 positions matching TRBD1. Trimming at V came to 6 bases and at J to 0 bases, leaving 7 bases not matched to a gene. The CDR3 is made up of 15 amino acids. CDR1 is DFQATT and CDR2 is SNEGSKA in the germline V gene (reference sequence). CDR3 in amino acids: CSAPRGTGGSYEQYF. The CDR3 bases are TGCAGTGCCCCAAGGGGGACAGGGGGCTCCTACGAGCAGTACTTC.

A few counts support this clonotype. V usage is TRBV7-3 and J usage is TRBJ2-6; no reliable D call. The CDR3 covers 15 residues. The germline V gene encodes CDR1 SGHTA and CDR2 FQGTGA. Trimming cost V 0 bases and J 7 bases, with 10 bases left between them. The CDR3 loop is CASSLTRTSANVLTF. In DNA form, the CDR3 reads TGTGCCAGCAGCTTAACCCGGACCTCTGCCAACGTCCTGACTTTC.

This clonotype has ten or more counts. The chain joins TRBV7-9 to TRBJ2-1; 12 nucleotides line up with TRBD2. Germline V gene lookup returns CDR1 SEHNR and CDR2 FQNEAQ (reference sequence). V lost 1 base to trimming and J lost 6 bases; unmatched junction nucleotides: 1. CDR3 length: 15 amino acids. CDR3 bases: TGTGCCAGCAGCTTAGGACTAGCGGGAGTCAATGAGCAGTTCTTC. This translates into CASSLGLAGVNEQFF. Looking up the rest from reference TRBV7-9 and TRBJ2-1 gives the full variable domain: DTGVSQNPRHKITKRGQNVTFRCDPISEHNRLYWYRQTLGQGPEFLTYFQNEAQLEKSRLLSDRFSAERPKGSFSTLEIQRTEQGDSAMYLCASSLGLAGVNEQFFGPGTRLTVL.

This clonotype was detected many times. The V gene is TRBV27, the J gene TRBJ2-7, with D possibly TRBD2 on 5 matching bases. Trimming shortened V by 0 bases and J by 1 base, and 10 bases separated the two germline ends. The CDR3 is 15 amino acids. CDR1 and CDR2 from the germline V gene are MNHEY and SMNVEV (reference sequence). CDR3 coding DNA: TGTGCCAGCAGTTTATCGTGGACGGGATCCTACGAGCAGTACTTC. Its translation is CASSLSWTGSYEQYF.

This chain links TRBV15 with TRBJ1-1, with D maybe TRBD1 (6 bases). Trimming pared 4 bases from V and 6 bases from J, leaving 12 bases between. CDR3 length equals 13 residues. Germline assignment: CDR1 LNHNV and CDR2 YYDKDF (reference sequence). As DNA, the CDR3 is TGTGCCACCAGCATCGGGCGGGGGCCTGAAGCTTTCTTT. Protein: CATSIGRGPEAFF.

In DNA, the CDR3 is TGCAGTGCTAGAGATTCGGGGGGGCTGAACACCATATATTTT. Translating it yields CSARDSGGLNTIYF. The rearrangement joins TRBV20-1 to TRBJ1-3; maybe TRBD1 (6 bases). Germline CDR1 reads DFQATT; CDR2 reads SNEGSKA (reference sequence). V was trimmed by 0 bases and J by 7 bases, leaving 13 bases between them. The CDR3 is 14 residues long.